This TCR beta chain is drawn from a study of shared clonotypes between healthy human individuals. The method was immunoSEQ multiplex PCR; TCRdb's version includes in-frame clones alone and lacks a portion of them. The table records about 2.4 million clones, 90% to 95% of them present only once. CDR3 length: 16 residues. Germline loops: CDR1 MNHEY, CDR2 SMNVEV (reference sequence). Between the trimmed V and J ends, which lost 2 bases and 1 base, there was a span of 15 bases. All donors were Caucasian adults living in Nashville, Tennessee. What was sequenced was naive CD4+ T cells from PBMCs. Noted subset: CD45RA+ positively selected. This receptor was taken from a man younger than 30 in good health. Some clones in this sample may be carry-over from other donors' samples. The chain uses TRBV27 and TRBJ2-7, with a weak D call TRBD2 (5 bases). CDR3 coding DNA: TGTGCCAGCAGTTTACGAGGGCCTCGGGTATCCTACGAGCAGTACTTC. Translation: CASSLRGPRVSYEQYF.